The 19 T cell receptor beta chains below all came from one sample that was sequenced in a study of control samples from healthy donors and cancer patients. The assay was immunoSEQ multiplex PCR, and TCRdb's table has in-frame clones only and misses some. Counted here are hundreds of thousands of clones, approximately 80% occurring once; the ten biggest clones make up about an eighth. The specimen sequenced was PBMCs. The receptors come from a woman aged 55-75 years with lung cancer.

The count of this clone is one. The rearrangement uses TRBV5-4 and TRBJ1-4, with 10 bases identical to TRBD1. V was pared by 1 base and J by 7 bases, with 1 base of the junction left unmatched. Germline values: CDR1 SGHNT, CDR2 YYREEE (reference sequence). This CDR3 is 14 amino acids long. In DNA, the CDR3 is TGTGCCAGCAGCTTGCGGGACAGGGGTGAAAAACTGTTTTTT. This codes for CASSLRDRGEKLFF.

The genes are TRBV18 and TRBJ2-3, with a tentative D call TRBD1 (6 bases). The V gene's germline CDR1 is KGHSH and CDR2 LQKENI. The V end lost 3 bases, the J end lost 4 bases, and 11 bases lay between the germline ends. This CDR3 is 14 amino acids long. The CDR3: CASSPQQGSDTQYF. The DNA for the CDR3 is TGTGCCAGCTCACCGCAACAGGGCTCAGATACGCAGTATTTT. Using reference TRBV18 and TRBJ2-3 for the parts outside the CDR3, the full variable domain is NAGVMQNPRHLVRRRGQEARLRCSPMKGHSHVYWYRQLPEEGLKFMVYLQKENIIDESGMPKERFSAEFPKEGPSILRIQQVVRGDSAAYFCASSPQQGSDTQYFGPGTRLTVL.

This clone has more than one count but fewer than ten. V and J are TRBV2 and TRBJ1-4; D is unclear. The CDR3 runs 13 residues. Germline loops: CDR1 SNHLY, CDR2 FYNNEI. V was clipped by 3 bases and J by 11 bases, with 13 bases between them. CDR3 in DNA: TGTGCCAGCAGTGACGCCGGACGGGGTAAACTGTTTTTT. Its protein is CASSDAGRGKLFF.

The V and J genes are TRBV5-4 and TRBJ2-1; 12 bases align to TRBD2. The V and J ends lost 4 bases and 5 bases, in that order; junction bases with no gene match: 4. This CDR3 comprises 15 residues. Per germline, CDR1 SGHNT and CDR2 YYREEE (reference sequence). The CDR3 protein is CASSRTSGVHNEQFF. CDR3 sequence (DNA): TGTGCCAGCAGCCGGACTAGCGGGGTCCACAATGAGCAGTTCTTC. The full variable domain, with the rest looked up from reference TRBV5-4 and TRBJ2-1, is ETGVTQSPTHLIKTRGQQVTLRCSSQSGHNTVSWYQQALGQGPQFIFQYYREEENGRGNFPPRFSGLQFPNYSSELNVNALELDDSALYLCASSRTSGVHNEQFFGPGTRLTVL.

The chain has TRBV29-1 and TRBJ2-5; 8 bases match TRBD2. The V gene's germline CDR1 is SQVTM and CDR2 ANQGSEA. CDR3 size: 14 residues. Unmatched junction bases numbered 9, after V lost 7 bases and J lost 2 bases. This CDR3 reads CSGRGPGGQETQYF. In DNA form, the CDR3 reads TGCAGCGGGAGAGGGCCGGGGGGGCAAGAGACCCAGTACTTC. The full variable domain, completed using reference TRBV29-1 and TRBJ2-5, is SAVISQKPSRDICQRGTSLTIQCQVDSQVTMMFWYRQQPGQSLTLIATANQGSEATYESGFVIDKFPISRPNLTFSTLTVSNMSPEDSSIYLCSGRGPGGQETQYFGPGTRLLVL.

The DNA of the CDR3 is TGTGCCACCAGTGATTACCGGGACCCAAAGCAGTTCTTC. Translated, it gives CATSDYRDPKQFF. The chain has TRBV24-1 and TRBJ2-1; tentatively, D is TRBD1 or TRBD2 (5 bases each). Germline loops: CDR1 KGHDR, CDR2 SFDVKD. This CDR3 has 13 residues. V was pared by 2 bases and J by 11 bases, with 12 bases between.

Comment on this clone: This specimen includes other DNA sequences encoding the same CDR3. The chain carries TRBV5-1 and TRBJ2-7, with D possibly matching TRBD1 (6 bases). CDR3 length: 13 amino acids. Trimming left V 0 bases short and J 3 bases short, with 7 bases between. Germline-derived CDR1 and CDR2 are SGHRS and YFSETQ. The CDR3: CASSLGGGYEQYF. In DNA form, the CDR3 reads TGCGCCAGCAGCTTGGGAGGGGGCTACGAGCAGTACTTC.

The chain uses TRBV3-1 (or the pseudogene TRBV3-2) and TRBJ2-3, with a tentative D call TRBD1 (5 bases). The germline V and J ends were trimmed by 1 base and 5 bases, with 10 bases remaining between them. In germline, CDR1 is LGHDT, CDR2 YNNKEL (reference sequence). The CDR3 extends over 14 amino acids. The CDR3 nucleotides are TGTGCCAGCAGCCAAGTTCCCCAGGGAGATACGCAGTATTTT. Translated: CASSQVPQGDTQYF.

This chain uses TRBV7-9 with TRBJ2-7; 10 bases match TRBD2. V gave up 8 bases and J gave up 0 bases; unmatched junction bases: 4. Looked up from germline, CDR1 is SEHNR and CDR2 is FQNEAQ (reference sequence). This CDR3 has 14 residues. The CDR3 bases are TGTGCCAGCGGAACTAGCGGGATCTCCTACGAGCAGTACTTC. Its translation is CASGTSGISYEQYF.

The chain employs TRBV4-2 and TRBJ1-6; D perhaps matches TRBD1 (5 bases). The germline V gene encodes CDR1 LGHNA and CDR2 YNFKEQ. V lost 1 base, J lost 6 bases, and 10 bases lay in between. The CDR3 sequence is 15 residues long. The CDR3 reads CASSQVWQGNSPLHF. DNA of the CDR3: TGTGCCAGCAGCCAAGTTTGGCAGGGTAATTCACCCCTCCACTTT.

The genes are TRBV6-6 and TRBJ1-5, with 11 bases identical to TRBD1. The germline CDR1 and CDR2 sequences are MNHNY and SVGAGI (reference sequence). This CDR3 region has 14 residues. Unmatched junction bases numbered 5, after V lost 4 bases and J lost 9 bases. CDR3: CASSSRTGGWPQHF. Here the CDR3 DNA reads TGTGCCAGCAGTTCCCGGACAGGGGGCTGGCCCCAGCATTTT.

In this sample, this clone turned up a few times. This chain links TRBV12-5 with TRBJ2-7; 7 bases agree with TRBD2. V trimming: 1 base; J trimming: 0 bases; junction bases outside the gene matches: 6. The CDR3 totals 16 residues. Germline assignment: CDR1 LGHNT and CDR2 FRNRAP. In DNA, the CDR3 is TGTGCTAGTGGTTTGGGGTGGCGGGGGTCCTCCTACGAGCAGTACTTC. Translating gives CASGLGWRGSSYEQYF.

This clone is a singleton in its sample. The rearrangement uses TRBV5-4 and TRBJ2-1; 8 bases are shared with TRBD2. This CDR3 comprises 17 residues. Germline values: CDR1 SGHNT, CDR2 YYREEE (reference sequence). J was trimmed by 4 bases and V by 1 base; bases with no gene match: 10. The CDR3 bases are TGTGCCAGCAGCTTGATGTCCCACGCGGGGGGATACAATGAGCAGTTCTTC. The encoded protein is CASSLMSHAGGYNEQFF.

The chain joins TRBV5-1 to TRBJ2-1; tentatively, D is TRBD1 or TRBD2 (6 bases each). CDR3 size: 15 residues. CDR1 is SGHRS and CDR2 is YFSETQ in the germline V gene. The V end lost 4 bases, the J end lost 5 bases, and 16 bases lay between the germline ends. CDR3 nucleotides: TGCGCCAGCAGCGTGGGCCGGGGGCCAAACAATGAGCAGTTCTTC. Encoded protein: CASSVGRGPNNEQFF.

J is TRBJ1-2 and V is TRBV19; D is unclear. Between the trimmed V and J ends, which lost 5 bases and 1 base, there was a span of 11 bases. Germline V gene sequence: CDR1 LNHDA, CDR2 SQIVND (reference sequence). CDR3 length: 14 residues. The CDR3 sequence is CASSRDLLNYGYTF. CDR3 in DNA: TGTGCCAGTAGTCGGGATCTCCTTAACTATGGCTACACCTTC.

V is TRBV9 and J is TRBJ2-1; perhaps TRBD2 as D (5 bases). V lost 2 bases and J 7 bases, leaving 22 bases between the germline ends. Germline CDR1 reads SGDLS; CDR2 reads YYNGEE. The CDR3 has 17 residues. CDR3: CASSVSLRAQTGNEQFF. DNA of the CDR3: TGTGCCAGCAGCGTTTCCCTCCGGGCTCAAACGGGGAATGAGCAGTTCTTC.

This chain links TRBV7-3 with TRBJ1-2; no definite D call. CDR3 length: 14 amino acids. CDR1 and CDR2 from the germline V gene are SGHTA and FQGTGA. V was cut by 4 bases and J by 6 bases, with 15 bases left in between. The CDR3 protein is CASSSERGIDGYTF. The CDR3 bases are TGTGCCAGCAGCTCCGAGCGCGGAATCGATGGCTACACCTTC.

This clone was detected only a few times. This sample also contains other DNA sequences that code for the same CDR3. The rearrangement joins TRBV12-3 or TRBV12-4 to TRBJ1-5; D might be TRBD1 (5 bases). The ends were cut back, 3 bases at V and 4 bases at J, with 7 bases in the middle. The CDR3 covers 13 residues. The CDR3 spells CASSFGGNQPQHF. The CDR3 bases are TGTGCCAGCAGTTTCGGGGGAAATCAGCCCCAGCATTTT.

The chain employs TRBV5-1 and TRBJ1-1; D is uncertain. From germline, CDR1 is SGHRS and CDR2 YFSETQ. The CDR3 runs 13 residues. V shed 0 bases and J shed 5 bases, with 8 bases lying between them. CDR3 bases: TGCGCCAGCAGCTTGGCGATGGGGACTGAAGCTTTCTTT. It specifies CASSLAMGTEAFF. Combining the CDR3 with reference TRBV5-1 and TRBJ1-1 gives the whole variable domain KAGVTQTPRYLIKTRGQQVTLSCSPISGHRSVSWYQQTPGQGLQFLFEYFSETQRNKGNFPGRFSGRQFSNSRSEMNVSTLELGDSALYLCASSLAMGTEAFFGQGTRLTVV.